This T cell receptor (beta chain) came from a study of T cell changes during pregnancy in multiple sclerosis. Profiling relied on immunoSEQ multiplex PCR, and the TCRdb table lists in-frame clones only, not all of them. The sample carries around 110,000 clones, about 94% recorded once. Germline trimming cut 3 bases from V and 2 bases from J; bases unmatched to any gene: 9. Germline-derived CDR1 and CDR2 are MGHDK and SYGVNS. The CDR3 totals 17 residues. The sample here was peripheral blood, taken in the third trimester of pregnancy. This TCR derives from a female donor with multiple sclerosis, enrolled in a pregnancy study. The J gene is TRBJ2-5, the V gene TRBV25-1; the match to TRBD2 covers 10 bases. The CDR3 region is CASSDDRGLAIQETQYF. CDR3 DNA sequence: TGTGCCAGCAGTGATGATAGGGGACTAGCGATTCAAGAGACCCAGTACTTC.